In this sample, the clone carrying this T cell receptor beta chain turned up a few times. What it binds is unknown. V shed 5 bases, J shed 0 bases, and the junction held 6 bases outside the gene matches. CDR1 PRHDT and CDR2 FYEKMQ come from the germline V gene (reference sequence). The CDR3 has 16 amino acids. This specimen comes from a study of blood T cells in healthy people across ages. Regarding the study as a whole: Higher diversity and more naive CD4+ cells were features of long-lived donors, compared to aged donors.

A J-beta primer mix and a sample-barcoded 5' primer were used in a second PCR of about 7 to 11 cycles. A tag from a template-switch adaptor with 12 random nucleotides marked each cDNA molecule. TCRdb independently ran MiXCR on the 5' RACE reads; one entry per CDR3 protein. The sample comprises roughly 1,800,000 distinct CDR3 sequences, less than 50% of which are singletons, and approximately 2% rests with the top ten. This rearrangement joins TRBV13 to TRBJ2-1; 8 bases match TRBD2. The TCR comes from a woman aged 40-49 years in good health. The sequencing sample was made of blood. The CDR3: CASSPSGSSSYNEQFF. DNA for the CDR3: TGTGCCAGCAGCCCTAGCGGGTCTAGCTCCTACAATGAGCAGTTCTTC.